Following are 30 T cell receptor beta chains from one sample sequenced in a study of OX40 agonist ivuxolimab in advanced cancers. The receptor library was made with the immunoSEQ multiplex PCR assay. Here the immuneACCESS table is served through TCRdb, limited to in-frame sequences with V and J called. Missing clones are a known gap in these copies; in checked studies unresolved V genes cover under half, and the rest lacks a known reason. The sample profile shows 70,000 or so clones; approximately 86% of them were found once. The top ten hold 2% to 2.5% of the sample. The specimen comprised CD4+ or CD8+ T cells sorted from blood, sampled in a trial of the OX40 agonist ivuxolimab. Receptor source: an adult with an advanced solid tumor such as melanoma, head and neck, liver or kidney cancer.

The chain is built from TRBV6-1 and TRBJ2-2; D is unresolved. V lost 8 bases and J lost 0, with 7 bases in between. Germline CDR1 and CDR2: MNHNS and SASEGT. The CDR3 covers 13 residues. DNA for the CDR3: TGTGCCAGCCAAACAACGAACACCGGGGAGCTGTTTTTT. This encodes CASQTTNTGELFF.

The J gene is TRBJ2-7, the V gene TRBV5-1; TRBD1 matches at 9 bases. The V gene's germline CDR1 is SGHRS and CDR2 YFSETQ. V lost 5 bases to trimming and J lost 6 bases; unmatched junction nucleotides: 6. The CDR3 is made up of 13 amino acids. CDR3 coding DNA: TGCGCCAGCAGGCCGGGACAGGGACCCGAGCAGTACTTC. Its translation is CASRPGQGPEQYF.

On this clone itself: The same CDR3 is also encoded by other DNA sequences in this sample. The V and J genes are TRBV30 and TRBJ1-2; D gene uncertain. Trimming pared 0 bases from V and 8 bases from J, leaving 7 bases between. The CDR3 totals 11 residues. In germline, CDR1 is GTSNPN, CDR2 SVGIG (reference sequence). The CDR3 DNA sequence: TGTGCCTGGAGTGTGGGAGGGGGCTACACCTTC. This gives the protein CAWSVGGGYTF.

V usage is TRBV11-2 and J usage is TRBJ2-2; D gene uncertain. The CDR3 is 15 residues long. Germline V gene sequence: CDR1 SGHAT, CDR2 FQNNGV. V lost 0 bases and J 2 bases, leaving 7 bases between the germline ends. The CDR3 region is CASSLDLLNTGELFF. The CDR3 DNA reads as TGTGCCAGCAGCTTAGATCTTTTAAACACCGGGGAGCTGTTTTTT.

The chain employs TRBV6-5 and TRBJ1-3; D not resolved. The germline V gene has CDR1 MNHEY and CDR2 SVGAGI. The CDR3 sequence is 14 residues long. Between the trimmed V and J ends, which lost 2 bases and 0 bases, there was a span of 5 bases. As DNA, the CDR3 is TGTGCCAGCAGTTACGAGAGCTCTGGAAACACCATATATTTT. This sequence encodes CASSYESSGNTIYF.

The V gene is TRBV10-3, the J gene TRBJ2-5; TRBD1 agrees at 8 bases. The J call may be mistaken, given a closer DNA end match to TRBJ2-7. This CDR3 comprises 14 residues. Germline CDR1 and CDR2: ENHRY and SYGVKD. CDR3 sequence reads: CATTGTGFSYEQYF. Written as DNA, the CDR3 is TGTGCCACTACCGGGACAGGCTTCTCCTACGAGCAGTACTTC.

This clone was counted a single time. CDR3 DNA sequence: TGTGCCAGCAGCCAGACTAGCTCAGATACGCAGTATTTT. Its translation is CASSQTSSDTQYF. The V call is TRBV7-2, the J call TRBJ2-3; TRBD2 matches at 7 bases. V dropped 5 bases and J dropped 4; count of bases not matched to a gene: 3. The CDR3 runs to 13 residues. CDR1 is SGHTA, CDR2 FQGNSA, per germline.

DNA of the CDR3: TGTGCCAGCACCCTGGGGGGGAGGGGGAATGAAAAACTGTTTTTT. This translates into CASTLGGRGNEKLFF. The chain links TRBV7-8 to TRBJ1-4; tentative D call: TRBD1 (6 bases). V lost 7 bases to trimming and J lost 5 bases, with 17 bases between them. The CDR3 is 15 residues long. In germline, CDR1 is SGHVS, CDR2 FQNEAQ.

The CDR3 DNA reads TGTGCCAGCAGCTTGGGTCGGAGGGATGGCTACACCTTC. Protein: CASSLGRRDGYTF. V is TRBV5-6 and J is TRBJ1-2, with no clear D. Trimming removed 0 bases from V and 6 bases from J, with 9 bases in between. From germline, CDR1 is SGHDT and CDR2 YYEEEE. The CDR3 length is 13 residues. Using reference TRBV5-6 and TRBJ1-2 for the parts outside the CDR3, the full variable domain is DAGVTQSPTHLIKTRGQQVTLRCSPKSGHDTVSWYQQALGQGPQFIFQYYEEEERQRGNFPDRFSGHQFPNYSSELNVNALLLGDSALYLCASSLGRRDGYTFGSGTRLTVV.

The chain combines TRBV2 with TRBJ1-5; D gene uncertain. Germline assignment: CDR1 SNHLY and CDR2 FYNNEI. This CDR3 contains 13 residues. V was shortened by 5 bases and J by 4 bases, with 9 bases between the two germline ends. The CDR3 loop is CASSLQENQPQHF. The CDR3 coding sequence is TGTGCCAGCAGTCTTCAGGAAAATCAGCCCCAGCATTTT.

This clone was observed a single time. The chain employs TRBV9 and TRBJ2-3, with D unresolved. The ends were cut back, 2 bases at V and 0 bases at J, with 7 bases in the middle. Germline CDR1 and CDR2: SGDLS and YYNGEE. The CDR3 contains 14 residues. The CDR3 sequence is CASSVATSTDTQYF. The CDR3 nucleotides read TGTGCCAGCAGCGTTGCGACTAGCACAGATACGCAGTATTTT.

This chain uses TRBV27 with TRBJ1-2; TRBD1 aligns across 7 bases. The CDR3 has 15 residues. V lost 2 bases and J lost 3; bases outside the gene matches: 6. Germline CDR1 is MNHEY and CDR2 is SMNVEV (reference sequence). The CDR3 reads CASSLISGGYYGYTF. The CDR3 DNA follows: TGTGCCAGCAGTTTAATTTCAGGGGGATACTATGGCTACACCTTC.

The chain has TRBV5-1 and TRBJ1-6; tentative D call: TRBD1 (5 bases). Deletions cut 4 bases from V and 10 bases from J, with 15 bases between. The CDR3 is 14 amino acids. The germline V gene encodes CDR1 SGHRS and CDR2 YFSETQ. In nucleotides, the CDR3 is TGCGCCAGCAGCGTGGGACGGGGTGGGTCACCCCTCCACTTT. The encoded protein is CASSVGRGGSPLHF.

The chain links TRBV19 to TRBJ1-2; 7 bases are a match to TRBD1. Germline V CDR1 and CDR2: LNHDA, SQIVND (reference sequence). The ends lost 5 bases at V and 7 bases at J; junction bases unmatched: 4. The CDR3 contains 12 residues. The DNA for the CDR3 is TGTGCCAGTAGTTTTCGACAGGGTGGCTACACCTTC. Translation: CASSFRQGGYTF.

This clone has a handful of counts. This chain connects TRBV28 to TRBJ1-2; no clear D. CDR1 and CDR2 from the germline V gene are MDHEN and SYDVKM. The germline V and J ends were trimmed by 6 bases and 4 bases, with 12 bases remaining between them. This CDR3 comprises 13 residues. CDR3 protein: CASSEQSTYGYTF. The CDR3 DNA reads as TGTGCCAGCAGCGAACAGAGTACCTATGGCTACACCTTC.

V is TRBV5-6 and J is TRBJ2-6; D ambiguous. Germline loops: CDR1 SGHDT, CDR2 YYEEEE. Trimming stripped 6 bases from V and 2 bases from J, with 9 bases between. This CDR3 has 14 residues. CDR3 DNA: TGTGCCAGCACCCTTTATCCTGGGGCCAACGTCCTGACTTTC. Translating gives CASTLYPGANVLTF.

The CDR3 loop is CASSLASPRVGETQYF. In DNA form, the CDR3 reads TGTGCCAGCAGCTTGGCCTCACCCCGTGTAGGGGAGACCCAGTACTTC. This chain links TRBV5-4 with TRBJ2-5, with D uncertain. V was shortened by 0 bases and J by 5 bases, with 17 bases between the two germline ends. Germline assignment: CDR1 SGHNT and CDR2 YYREEE (reference sequence). The CDR3 runs 16 residues.

The chain has TRBV7-3 and TRBJ1-1; D not certain. CDR3 length: 15 residues. V was clipped by 2 bases and J by 0 bases, with 10 bases between them. Germline V gene sequence: CDR1 SGHTA, CDR2 FQGTGA. CDR3 DNA: TGTGCCAGCAGCTTAGATCGGGCCGTGAACACTGAAGCTTTCTTT. This encodes CASSLDRAVNTEAFF.

This chain connects TRBV7-2 to TRBJ2-7; D is unresolved. The germline V gene encodes CDR1 SGHTA and CDR2 FQGNSA. V shed 8 bases and J shed 3 bases, with 14 bases lying between them. CDR3 length: 13 amino acids. CDR3 amino acids: CASAIARNYEQYF. Here the CDR3 DNA reads TGTGCCAGCGCCATTGCCAGAAACTACGAGCAGTACTTC.

As DNA, the CDR3 is TGTGCCACTACAACAGATAGCAATCAGCCCCAGCATTTT. This encodes CATTTDSNQPQHF. This chain connects TRBV7-9 to TRBJ1-5, with D unresolved. The CDR3 has 13 amino acids. Per the germline V gene, CDR1 is SEHNR and CDR2 is FQNEAQ (reference sequence). V lost 10 bases to trimming and J lost 0 bases, with 10 bases between them.

The chain couples TRBV10-3 to TRBJ1-6, with 10 bases fitting TRBD1. The germline gives CDR1 ENHRY, CDR2 SYGVKD. The CDR3 is made up of 15 amino acids. Trimming took 10 bases from V and 4 from J; bases not matched to a gene: 7. CDR3 in DNA: TGTGCCAGCGCGACAGGGGGCCCTTATAATTCACCCCTCCACTTT. Amino acid sequence: CASATGGPYNSPLHF.

Only one count was recorded for this clone. The V gene is TRBV5-4, the J gene TRBJ1-5; 10 bases are a match to TRBD1. Germline V CDR1 and CDR2: SGHNT, YYREEE (reference sequence). The CDR3 contains 15 residues. V was pared by 2 bases and J by 6 bases, with 5 bases of the junction left unmatched. Here the CDR3 reads CASSFGTGVGQPQHF. The CDR3 DNA follows: TGTGCCAGCAGCTTCGGGACAGGGGTGGGTCAGCCCCAGCATTTT. The full variable domain, its missing parts supplied by reference TRBV5-4 and TRBJ1-5, is ETGVTQSPTHLIKTRGQQVTLRCSSQSGHNTVSWYQQALGQGPQFIFQYYREEENGRGNFPPRFSGLQFPNYSSELNVNALELDDSALYLCASSFGTGVGQPQHFGDGTRLSIL.

This chain links TRBV4-3 with TRBJ1-2, with D possibly being TRBD1 (5 bases). This CDR3 is built from 16 residues. CDR1 is LGHNA, CDR2 YSLEER, per germline. The V end was cut by 1 base, the J end by 4 bases, with 16 bases between. The CDR3 region has the DNA TGCGCCAGCAGCCAAGTCGGGGCAGGAGGGTCCTATGGCTACACCTTC. Its protein is CASSQVGAGGSYGYTF.

V is TRBV11-2 and J is TRBJ2-7; D unresolved. Germline V lookup: CDR1 SGHAT, CDR2 FQNNGV. The CDR3 has 13 residues. V gave up 4 bases and J gave up 7 bases, with 14 bases separating them. Here the CDR3 reads CASSSGSIEEQYF. CDR3 nucleotide sequence: TGTGCCAGCAGCTCGGGCAGTATCGAGGAGCAGTACTTC. Supplemented by reference TRBV11-2 and TRBJ2-7, the full variable domain reads EAGVAQSPRYKIIEKRQSVAFWCNPISGHATLYWYQQILGQGPKLLIQFQNNGVVDDSQLPKDRFSAERLKGVDSTLKIQPAKLEDSAVYLCASSSGSIEEQYFGPGTRLTVT.

The rearrangement links TRBV7-2 to TRBJ2-1; 11 bases are shared with TRBD2. V lost 3 bases to trimming and J lost 4 bases; unmatched junction nucleotides: 2. CDR1 is SGHTA, CDR2 FQGNSA, per germline. The CDR3 contains 15 residues. Here the CDR3 reads CASSLGLAEYNEQFF. Here the CDR3 DNA reads TGTGCCAGCAGCTTGGGACTAGCGGAATACAATGAGCAGTTCTTC.

The chain recombines TRBV11-3 with TRBJ1-4; unclear D gene. Per the germline V gene, CDR1 is SGHNT and CDR2 is YENEEA. Trimming removed 1 base from V and 8 bases from J, with 8 bases in between. The CDR3 is made up of 13 amino acids. CDR3 amino acids: CASSLASGEKLFF. The CDR3 DNA follows: TGTGCCAGCAGCTTAGCGTCGGGGGAAAAACTGTTTTTT.

The gene calls are TRBV7-2 and TRBJ2-7; D is possibly TRBD1 (5 bases). This CDR3 comprises 14 residues. Germline CDR1 reads SGHTA; CDR2 reads FQGNSA. V was cut by 0 bases and J by 3 bases, with 9 bases left in between. The CDR3 nucleotides read TGTGCCAGCAGCTTAGCTCAGGGTTTCTACGAGCAGTACTTC. It translates to CASSLAQGFYEQYF.

The chain's CDR3 is CASSYGPNSYEQYF. In DNA, the CDR3 is TGTGCCAGCAGTTACGGGCCAAATTCCTACGAGCAGTACTTC. The rearrangement links TRBV6-6 to TRBJ2-7; D remains ambiguous. The ends were cut back, 2 bases at V and 1 base at J, with 9 bases in the middle. The CDR3 runs to 14 residues. In germline, CDR1 is MNHNY, CDR2 SVGAGI (reference sequence).

This clone appeared a single time. J is TRBJ1-1 and V is TRBV19, with a tentative D call TRBD1 (6 bases). The CDR3 is 13 residues long. V shed 6 bases and J shed 5 bases, with 13 bases lying between them. Germline lookup yields CDR1 LNHDA and CDR2 SQIVND (reference sequence). The CDR3 here is CASRVQGGTEAFF. CDR3 bases: TGTGCCAGTAGGGTACAGGGAGGAACTGAAGCTTTCTTT.

This chain links TRBV2 with TRBJ2-1, with D perhaps matching TRBD2 (6 bases). The V end was cut by 4 bases, the J end by 0 bases, with 13 bases between. The CDR3 totals 16 residues. The germline gives CDR1 SNHLY, CDR2 FYNNEI. The chain's CDR3 is CASSAGSGSSYNEQFF. The CDR3, as DNA: TGTGCCAGCAGTGCGGGTAGCGGAAGCTCCTACAATGAGCAGTTCTTC.